This T cell receptor beta chain was recorded in a study of T cell responses to AZD1222 COVID-19 vaccine. Only in-frame clones appear in the TCRdb table, and some are missing; sequencing was by immunoSEQ multiplex PCR. Of some 120,000 clones in the sample, around 94% were seen once. Trimming cost V 5 bases and J 7 bases, with 20 bases left between them. From germline, CDR1 is MNHEY and CDR2 SMNVEV (reference sequence). CDR3 length: 16 amino acids. Study-wide findings and caveats: Once two AZD1222 doses were given, Spike-specific TCR breadth and depth went up.

As for this clone: Its specificity is unknown.

The input for sequencing was peripheral blood, taken on day 0 of AZD1222 vaccination. The TCR comes from an adult in good health. The rearrangement links TRBV27 to TRBJ1-4; a weak D match, TRBD1 (5 bases). The DNA of the CDR3 is TGTGCCAGCAGTCATCAGGGAACTACCTCGGGTGAAAAACTGTTTTTT. Translating gives CASSHQGTTSGEKLFF.